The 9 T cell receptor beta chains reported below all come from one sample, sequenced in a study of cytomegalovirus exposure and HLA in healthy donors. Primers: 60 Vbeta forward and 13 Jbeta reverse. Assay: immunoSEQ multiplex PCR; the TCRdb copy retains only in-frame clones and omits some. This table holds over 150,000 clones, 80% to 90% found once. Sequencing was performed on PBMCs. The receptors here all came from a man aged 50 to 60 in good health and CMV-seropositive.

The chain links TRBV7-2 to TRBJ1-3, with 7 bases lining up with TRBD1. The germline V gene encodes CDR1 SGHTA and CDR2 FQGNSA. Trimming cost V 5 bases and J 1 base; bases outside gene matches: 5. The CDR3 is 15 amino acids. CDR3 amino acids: CASSNRGGSGNTIYF. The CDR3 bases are TGTGCCAGCAGCAACAGGGGCGGATCTGGAAACACCATATATTTT. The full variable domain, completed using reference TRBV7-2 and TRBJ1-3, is GAGVSQSPSNKVTEKGKDVELRCDPISGHTALYWYRQSLGQGLEFLIYFQGNSAPDKSGLPSDRFSAERTGGSVSTLTIQRTQQEDSAVYLCASSNRGGSGNTIYFGEGSWLTVV.

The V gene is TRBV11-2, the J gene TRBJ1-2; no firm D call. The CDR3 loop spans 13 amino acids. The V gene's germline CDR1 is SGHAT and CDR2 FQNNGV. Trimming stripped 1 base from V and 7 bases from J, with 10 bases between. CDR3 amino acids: CASSLGPEGGYTF. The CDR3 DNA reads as TGTGCCAGCAGCTTAGGGCCGGAGGGTGGCTACACCTTC.

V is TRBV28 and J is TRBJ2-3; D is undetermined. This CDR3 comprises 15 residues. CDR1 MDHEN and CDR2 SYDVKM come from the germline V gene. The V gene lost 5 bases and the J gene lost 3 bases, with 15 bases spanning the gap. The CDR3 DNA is TGTGCCAGCAGTAGAAGCAGAACAGCAACAGATACGCAGTATTTT. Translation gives CASSRSRTATDTQYF.

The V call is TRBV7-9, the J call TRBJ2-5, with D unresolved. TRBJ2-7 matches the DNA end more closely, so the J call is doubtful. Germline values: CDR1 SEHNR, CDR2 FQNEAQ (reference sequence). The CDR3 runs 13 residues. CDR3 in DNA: TGTGCCAGCAGCTTAGAGTTGTACTACGAGCAGTACTTC. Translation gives CASSLELYYEQYF.

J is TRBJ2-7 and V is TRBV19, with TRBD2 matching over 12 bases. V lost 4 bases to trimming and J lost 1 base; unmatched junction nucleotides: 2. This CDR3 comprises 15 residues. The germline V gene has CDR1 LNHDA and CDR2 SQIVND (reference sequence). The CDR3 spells CASSTLAGGSYEQYF. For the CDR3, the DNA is TGTGCCAGTAGTACTCTAGCGGGAGGGTCCTACGAGCAGTACTTC.

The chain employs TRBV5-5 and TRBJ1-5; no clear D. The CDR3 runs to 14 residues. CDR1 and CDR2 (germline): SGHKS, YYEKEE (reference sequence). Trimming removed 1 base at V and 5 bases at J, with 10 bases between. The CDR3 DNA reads TGTGCCAGCAGCTTGCGGGGTGGGGATCAGCCCCAGCATTTT. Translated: CASSLRGGDQPQHF.

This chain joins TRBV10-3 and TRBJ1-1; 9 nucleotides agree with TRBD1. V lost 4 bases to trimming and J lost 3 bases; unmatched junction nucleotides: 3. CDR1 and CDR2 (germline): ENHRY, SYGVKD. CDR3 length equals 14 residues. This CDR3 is CAISGGQGDTEAFF. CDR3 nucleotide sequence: TGTGCCATCAGTGGGGGACAGGGTGACACTGAAGCTTTCTTT.

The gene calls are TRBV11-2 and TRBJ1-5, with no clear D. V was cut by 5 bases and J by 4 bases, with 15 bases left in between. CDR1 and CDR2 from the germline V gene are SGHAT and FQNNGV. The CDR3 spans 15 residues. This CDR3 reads CASSLRGILNQPQHF. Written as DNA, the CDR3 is TGTGCCAGCAGCCTGAGAGGAATTCTTAATCAGCCCCAGCATTTT.

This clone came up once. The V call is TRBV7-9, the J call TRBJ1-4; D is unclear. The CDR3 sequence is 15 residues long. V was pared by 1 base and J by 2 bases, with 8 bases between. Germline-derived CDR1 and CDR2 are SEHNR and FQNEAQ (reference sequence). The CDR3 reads CASSLEGGTNEKLFF. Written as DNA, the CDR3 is TGTGCCAGCAGCTTAGAAGGAGGGACTAATGAAAAACTGTTTTTT.